These T cell receptor beta chains were read from a single sample in a study of blood T cells in healthy people across ages. TCRdb re-called the 5' RACE reads with MiXCR, one entry per CDR3 protein. The sample lists roughly 900,000 distinct CDR3 sequences, 29% occurring once. Sequenced: blood. Source of these receptors: a woman aged 80 or older in good health. Both conserved end residues are trimmed from each CDR3.

V,length,CDR3
TRBV27,12,ASSSYPSGYEQF
TRBV5-1,10,ASSLGSHEQF
TRBV10-3,12,AISEGNSDQPQH
TRBV12-5,14,ASGLNLGNLGNEQY
TRBV14,15,ASSQRPGLPSYNEQF
TRBV12-3/TRBV12-4,10,AVRPNTGELF
TRBV4-3,15,ASSPGTGGGGNYGYT
TRBV18,13,ASSPLETSDNEQF
TRBV18,13,ASSPLEQNTGELF
TRBV28,13,ASRLSGSSYNEQF
TRBV5-1,12,ASSLEGGRWPQH
TRBV11-2,16,ASGLHGARQGATDTQY
TRBV5-5,12,ASSFGELASEAF
TRBV18,14,ASSPGRFGGNYGYT
TRBV27,11,ASSRSLGYEQY
TRBV18,13,ASSPETTLTDTQY
TRBV27,13,ASSSRDRTLGGYT
TRBV12-3/TRBV12-4,12,ASRLAGGNNEQF
TRBV30,15,AWSSGTGGASTDTQY
TRBV7-2,10,ASSWVRGEQY
TRBV5-1,12,ASSHRGENTEAF
TRBV5-1,13,ASSFNAGGLYEQY
TRBV24-1,14,ATSYEDSSSYNEQF
TRBV20-1,13,SARGSEGQAFEQY
TRBV12-3/TRBV12-4,14,ASRFLGSSETDTQY
TRBV20-1,13,SATRGSGGRGTQY
TRBV7-2,11,ASSPGQGETQF
TRBV12-3/TRBV12-4,12,ASSRTGRDSPLH
TRBV29-1,12,SVVGTGKGYEQY
TRBV7-2,14,ASSLDGVSGGETQY
TRBV6-1,12,ASSEVGRYYGYT
TRBV9,11,ASSSDVGTEAF
TRBV7-8,12,ASSFDRGEEGYT
TRBV6-2/TRBV6-3,12,ASSEPTGIYGYT